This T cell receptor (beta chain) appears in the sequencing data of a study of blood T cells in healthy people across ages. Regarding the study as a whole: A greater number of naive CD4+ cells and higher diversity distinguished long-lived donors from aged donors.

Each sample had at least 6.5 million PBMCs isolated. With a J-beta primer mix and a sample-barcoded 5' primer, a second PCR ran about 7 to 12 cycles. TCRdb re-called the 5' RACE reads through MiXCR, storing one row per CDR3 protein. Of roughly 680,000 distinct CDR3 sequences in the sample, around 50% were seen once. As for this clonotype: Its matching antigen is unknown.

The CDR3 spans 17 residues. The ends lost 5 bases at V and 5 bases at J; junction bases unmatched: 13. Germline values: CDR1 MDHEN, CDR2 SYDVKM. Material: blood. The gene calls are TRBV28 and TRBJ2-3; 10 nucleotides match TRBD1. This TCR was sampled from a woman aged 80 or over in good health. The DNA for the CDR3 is TGTGCCAGCAGTCCAAGGGCCGGGACAGGGGATTTAGATACGCAGTATTTT. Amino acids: CASSPRAGTGDLDTQYF.